Reported below is one T cell receptor (beta chain). This specimen comes from a study of blood T cell repertoires in COVID-19. Study-level information: T cells, B-cell-depleted T cells, or PBMCs provided the cDNA or gDNA that served as material.

Living in 24 US areas, the participants were between about 18 and 100 years of age. The CDR3 covers 13 residues. Trimming left V 7 bases short and J 6 bases short, with 12 bases between. Under the authors' procedure: Reference gene primer amplification yielded estimated nucleated cell counts. Method: immunoSEQ multiplex PCR; TCRdb's copy keeps in-frame clones and lacks some. The V and J calls and the clone size are those of that table, but D and trimming were determined from the DNA. The table has roughly 300,000 clones, about 85% seen once; the top ten hold 5.5% to 7%. The chain uses TRBV12-3 or TRBV12-4 and TRBJ1-4; the D is unclear. The sequence derives from a woman aged 25 to 39 who had recovered from COVID-19. What was sequenced was PBMCs or T cells enriched from blood (not recorded which). CDR3 region: CASTPGIDEKLFF. CDR3 nucleotides: TGTGCCAGCACCCCAGGTATCGATGAAAAACTGTTTTTT.